One T cell receptor beta chain is described in this entry. Its antigen remains unknown. The data originate from a study of cytomegalovirus exposure and HLA in healthy donors. The study, taken as a whole, reports: Earlier analysis found most TCR beta V segments productive about 90% or about 30% of the time. The authors later found HLA-associated TCR beta chains more clonally expanded than equally common others.

PCR was performed using 60 Vbeta and 13 Jbeta primers. Some clones are missing from TCRdb's copy, which holds only in-frame ones; the method was immunoSEQ multiplex PCR. Found here are about 210,000 clones, approximately 86% of them singletons; the top ten hold around 0.31%. The CDR3 contains 11 residues. Germline V CDR1 and CDR2: DFQATT, SNEGSKA (reference sequence). V lost 7 bases, J lost 0 bases, and 7 bases lay in between. This sequence originates from a woman between 25 and 40 years old in good health and CMV-seronegative. The rearrangement links TRBV20-1 to TRBJ2-7; D gene ambiguous. Material: PBMCs. The chain's CDR3 is CSGLSSYEQYF. The DNA for the CDR3 is TGCAGTGGGTTGAGCTCCTACGAGCAGTACTTC.